A single T cell receptor (beta chain) is shown here with its context. What it binds is not known. Per germline, CDR1 SEHNR and CDR2 FQNEAQ (reference sequence). Unmatched junction bases numbered 6, after V lost 9 bases and J lost 3 bases. The CDR3 is 15 residues long. Each diagnosis was grounded in clinical symptoms, serum thyroxine and TRAb, thyroid ultrasound, and orbital computed tomography. Regions amplified from RNA transcripts were the TCR beta CDR3 regions. In the first-round RT-PCR of the TCR CDR3, the HTBI primer set was used. TCRdb reanalysed the multiplex PCR reads using MiXCR and keeps one entry per CDR3 protein. The sample includes around 620,000 distinct CDR3 sequences, about 43% of them seen just once. This sample was taken from a study of T cells in Graves' hyperthyroidism and ophthalmopathy. Study observations and caveats: From stable hyperthyroidism, ophthalmopathy was separated by a 13 V-J model. Blood held most thyroid clonotypes expanded above 0.001 frequency.

Sequencing was done on a sample of peripheral blood or thyroid tissue (not recorded which). The source is an adult woman with Graves' disease, either hyperthyroidism or ophthalmopathy (not recorded which). The gene calls are TRBV7-9 and TRBJ2-6, with 9 positions matching TRBD1. The CDR3 DNA follows: TGTGCCAGACAGGGGACAGGGCTTGGGGCCAACGTCCTGACTTTC. Residues: CARQGTGLGANVLTF. Combining the CDR3 with reference TRBV7-9 and TRBJ2-6 gives the whole variable domain DTGVSQNPRHKITKRGQNVTFRCDPISEHNRLYWYRQTLGQGPEFLTYFQNEAQLEKSRLLSDRFSAERPKGSFSTLEIQRTEQGDSAMYLCARQGTGLGANVLTFGAGSRLTVL.